The rows below give T cell receptor beta chains drawn from one sample of a study of T cells of healthy individuals. Each CDR3 protein gets one entry after TCRdb re-called the 5' RACE reads with MiXCR. This sample has 40,000 to 60,000 distinct CDR3 sequences; roughly 14% occur once, and the top ten carry 16%. These receptor sequences come from a human donor in good health. The CDR3 runs from the conserved cysteine through the conserved F or W. Fields, in order: D gene, clone size, V gene, J gene, CDR3 DNA, CDR3 protein. D genes are given only for firm matches. Clone size, where shown, is once, few, many, or a class for clones that have expanded.

D: .
size: many
V: TRBV30
J: TRBJ1-2
DNA: TGTGCCTGGAGTCAGGTCCCGGGCTACACCTTC
CDR3: CAWSQVPGYTF

D: TRBD1
size: many
V: TRBV5-1
J: TRBJ1-2
DNA: TGCGCCAGCAGCGGACAGGGCGACTATGGCTACACCTTC
CDR3: CASSGQGDYGYTF

D: TRBD2
size: many
V: TRBV10-3
J: TRBJ2-1
DNA: TGTGCCATCAGGGAGGGAGGGGATGAGCAGTTCTTC
CDR3: CAIREGGDEQFF

D: .
size: many
V: TRBV29-1
J: TRBJ1-1
DNA: TGCAGCGTTGAAAACAGGGCAGTGAACACTGAAGCTTTCTTT
CDR3: CSVENRAVNTEAFF

D: .
size: medium-sized
V: TRBV20-1
J: TRBJ2-7
DNA: TGCAGTGCGGCTACGGGACTCCTGAGCGACGAGCAGTACTTC
CDR3: CSAATGLLSDEQYF

D: .
size: .
V: TRBV24-1
J: TRBJ2-5
DNA: TGTGCCACCAGTGATTTGAAACAGGGCCCTCTAGAGACCCAGTACTTC
CDR3: CATSDLKQGPLETQYF

D: .
size: many
V: TRBV4-3
J: TRBJ2-1
DNA: TGCGCCAGCAGCCAAGAAGTTTACTATGAGCAGTTCTTC
CDR3: CASSQEVYYEQFF

D: .
size: .
V: TRBV6-1
J: TRBJ1-2
DNA: TGTGCCAGCAGTGAAGGACCGGGCAACTATGGCTACACCTTC
CDR3: CASSEGPGNYGYTF

D: .
size: .
V: TRBV6-6
J: TRBJ2-1
DNA: TGTGCCAGCAGTACCGGGGGTAGCTCCTACAATGAGCAGTTCTTC
CDR3: CASSTGGSSYNEQFF

D: .
size: few
V: TRBV4-2
J: TRBJ2-7
DNA: TGTGCCAGCAGCCAAGACTCGACTACGCAGTACTTC
CDR3: CASSQDSTTQYF

D: TRBD1
size: .
V: TRBV6-5
J: TRBJ1-4
DNA: TGTGCCAGCAGTTCCTTCCGGGACAGGGGTGAAAAACTGTTTTTT
CDR3: CASSSFRDRGEKLFF

D: TRBD2
size: .
V: TRBV2
J: TRBJ2-7
DNA: TGTGCCAGCAGCGGGACTAGCGGGATAGGATACGAGCAGTACTTC
CDR3: CASSGTSGIGYEQYF

D: .
size: many
V: TRBV10-2
J: TRBJ1-5
DNA: TGCGCCAGCAGTGAAGGGGCAGGGAGTCAGCCCCAGCATTTT
CDR3: CASSEGAGSQPQHF

D: .
size: many
V: TRBV20-1
J: TRBJ2-7
DNA: TGCAGTGCTAGATCCGCTAGGGGCGTCGACGAGCAGTACTTC
CDR3: CSARSARGVDEQYF

D: .
size: .
V: TRBV5-1
J: TRBJ1-2
DNA: TGCGCCAGCAGCTTGCCGGGGGCAGATCCTGGCTACACCTTC
CDR3: CASSLPGADPGYTF

D: .
size: many
V: TRBV25-1
J: TRBJ2-3
DNA: TGTGCCAGCAGTGAACGGGGTGTTAGCGTTACAGATACGCAGTATTTT
CDR3: CASSERGVSVTDTQYF

D: .
size: many
V: TRBV11-2
J: TRBJ2-3
DNA: TGTGCCAGCACCAAGACACTGGACAGCACAGATACGCAGTATTTT
CDR3: CASTKTLDSTDTQYF

D: TRBD2
size: many
V: TRBV12-5
J: TRBJ2-3
DNA: TGTGCTAGTGGTTTGGGGACTAGCGGGCCTAGCACAGATACGCAGTATTTT
CDR3: CASGLGTSGPSTDTQYF

D: TRBD2
size: .
V: TRBV29-1
J: TRBJ2-3
DNA: TGCAGCGTTAGCGGGACTAGATCAGATACGCAGTATTTT
CDR3: CSVSGTRSDTQYF

D: TRBD1
size: few
V: TRBV19
J: TRBJ2-7
DNA: TGTGCCAGTAGTCCTCACCCGGGACAGGAGATCGCCTACGAGCAGTACTTC
CDR3: CASSPHPGQEIAYEQYF

D: TRBD2
size: many
V: TRBV7-2
J: TRBJ2-7
DNA: TGTGCCAGCAGCCGTTCGACGGGGAGGGTCAACGAGCAGTACTTC
CDR3: CASSRSTGRVNEQYF

D: .
size: .
V: TRBV5-1
J: TRBJ2-1
DNA: TGCGCCAGCAACCCCCGGGACACAGGCTGGGCGGGCTACAATGAGCAGTTCTTC
CDR3: CASNPRDTGWAGYNEQFF

D: .
size: few
V: TRBV20-1
J: TRBJ2-4
DNA: TGCAGTGCTAGAGACAACATGCGGGGAACCAAAAACATTCAGTACTTC
CDR3: CSARDNMRGTKNIQYF

D: TRBD2
size: many
V: TRBV15
J: TRBJ2-1
DNA: TGTGCCACCCCTAAAGGGACTAGCGGGGGGGCACGGAATGAGCAGTTCTTC
CDR3: CATPKGTSGGARNEQFF

D: .
size: few
V: TRBV2
J: TRBJ2-5
DNA: TGTGCCAGCAGTGAATACGCCGACGGGGGGACCCAGTACTTC
CDR3: CASSEYADGGTQYF

D: .
size: few
V: TRBV7-9
J: TRBJ2-3
DNA: TGTGCCAGCAGCTTGTTACCCCGCGGAGACCACACAGATACGCAGTATTTT
CDR3: CASSLLPRGDHTDTQYF

D: .
size: many
V: TRBV20-1
J: TRBJ2-1
DNA: TGCAGTGCTAGCGGGAGCCTTTACAATGAGCAGTTCTTC
CDR3: CSASGSLYNEQFF

D: .
size: .
V: TRBV7-2
J: TRBJ2-3
DNA: TGTGCCAGCAGCTTAGGGAGGACATCCTCAGATACGCAGTATTTT
CDR3: CASSLGRTSSDTQYF

D: .
size: .
V: TRBV7-2
J: TRBJ1-2
DNA: TGTGCCAGCAGCTTCGAGAGCCTCTATGGCTACACCTTC
CDR3: CASSFESLYGYTF

D: .
size: many
V: TRBV12-5
J: TRBJ1-2
DNA: TGTGCTAGTGGTTTGGCCTCTTATGGCTACACCTTC
CDR3: CASGLASYGYTF

D: .
size: few
V: TRBV5-6
J: TRBJ2-5
DNA: TGTGCCAGCCAAATCCTTGACAGCCAAGAGACCCAGTACTTC
CDR3: CASQILDSQETQYF

D: .
size: many
V: TRBV5-1
J: TRBJ1-2
DNA: TGCGCCAGCAGCTACTCAGAGGCTAACTATGGCTACACCTTC
CDR3: CASSYSEANYGYTF

D: TRBD2
size: once
V: TRBV20-1
J: TRBJ2-3
DNA: TGCAGTGCTGCTGGGACTAGCGGGAGCACAGATACGCAGTATTTT
CDR3: CSAAGTSGSTDTQYF

D: TRBD2
size: .
V: TRBV28
J: TRBJ2-4
DNA: TGTGCCAGCAGTTTGCCGGGGGGGGTCCCCATTCAGTACTTC
CDR3: CASSLPGGVPIQYF

D: TRBD2
size: .
V: TRBV7-2
J: TRBJ2-5
DNA: TGTGCCAGCAGCCCCCGACTAGCGGGGGTCTTCGAGACCCAGTACTTC
CDR3: CASSPRLAGVFETQYF